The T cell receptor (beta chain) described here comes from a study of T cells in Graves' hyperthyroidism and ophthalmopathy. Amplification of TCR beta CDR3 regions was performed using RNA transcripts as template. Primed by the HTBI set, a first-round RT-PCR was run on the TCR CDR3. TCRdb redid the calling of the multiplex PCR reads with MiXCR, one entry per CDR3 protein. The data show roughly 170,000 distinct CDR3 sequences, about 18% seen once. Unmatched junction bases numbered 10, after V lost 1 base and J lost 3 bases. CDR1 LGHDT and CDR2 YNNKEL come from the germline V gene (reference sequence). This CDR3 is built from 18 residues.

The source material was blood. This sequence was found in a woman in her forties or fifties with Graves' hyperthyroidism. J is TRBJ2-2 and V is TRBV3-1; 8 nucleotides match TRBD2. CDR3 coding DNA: TGTGCCAGCAGCCAAGTCGGTCTCGCGGGGGGCTACACCGGGGAGCTGTTTTTT. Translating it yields CASSQVGLAGGYTGELFF.